Listed below are T cell receptor beta chains from one sample, sequenced in a study of shared clonotypes between healthy human individuals. Method: immunoSEQ multiplex PCR; TCRdb's copy keeps in-frame clones and lacks some. The profile shows about 1,800,000 clones, over 85% of them singletons. The material sequenced was naive CD8+ T cells sorted from blood. All receptors derive from a man between 18 and 29 years old in good health. Each CDR3 is given with its conserved first and last residue. The order of the fields is J gene, V gene, D gene, clone size, CDR3 protein, CDR3 DNA. A D gene is named only where the DNA matches it firmly. Size is stated for part of the rows, as once, few or many counts, or as a class when the clone is expanded.

J: TRBJ1-4; V: TRBV28; D: NA; size: NA; CDR3: CASSLDQKLFF; DNA: TGTGCCAGCAGTTTGGATCAGAAACTGTTTTTT
J: TRBJ2-7; V: TRBV13; D: TRBD2; size: NA; CDR3: CASSGGLAGERPYEQYF; DNA: TGTGCCAGCAGCGGAGGACTAGCGGGAGAGAGGCCCTACGAGCAGTACTTC
J: TRBJ1-5; V: TRBV6-1; D: NA; size: NA; CDR3: CASSDSDRLHQPQHF; DNA: TGTGCCAGCAGTGACTCGGACAGATTACATCAGCCCCAGCATTTT
J: TRBJ2-7; V: TRBV27; D: TRBD2; size: few; CDR3: CASSIAGAVYEQYF; DNA: TGTGCCAGCAGTATAGCGGGGGCAGTCTACGAGCAGTACTTC
J: TRBJ2-7; V: TRBV5-1; D: NA; size: NA; CDR3: CASSLDRGTTTTYEQYF; DNA: TGCGCCAGCAGCTTGGATCGGGGCACCACTACAACCTACGAGCAGTACTTC
J: TRBJ1-2; V: TRBV4-3; D: NA; size: NA; CDR3: CASSQEQGYDGYTF; DNA: TGCGCCAGCAGCCAGGAACAGGGTTACGATGGCTACACCTTC
J: TRBJ2-7; V: TRBV2; D: TRBD2; size: once; CDR3: CASSEGLDYEQYF; DNA: TGTGCCAGCAGTGAGGGACTAGACTACGAGCAGTACTTC
J: TRBJ2-1; V: TRBV28; D: TRBD2; size: NA; CDR3: CASSRGDNEQFF; DNA: TGTGCCAGCAGTCGGGGGGACAATGAGCAGTTCTTC
J: TRBJ1-4; V: TRBV28; D: TRBD1; size: NA; CDR3: CASSPGQGFNEKLFF; DNA: TGTGCCAGCAGTCCGGGACAGGGATTTAATGAAAAACTGTTTTTT
J: TRBJ2-2; V: TRBV10-3; D: NA; size: NA; CDR3: CAISETGELFF; DNA: TGTGCCATCAGTGAAACCGGGGAGCTGTTTTTT
J: TRBJ1-6; V: TRBV4-1; D: NA; size: NA; CDR3: CASGQSTGLDSPLHF; DNA: TGCGCCAGCGGCCAGTCTACAGGCTTAGATTCACCCCTCCACTTT
J: TRBJ2-2; V: TRBV4-3; D: NA; size: NA; CDR3: CASSPILDGEYGGELFF; DNA: TGCGCCAGCAGCCCTATCCTCGACGGGGAGTACGGCGGGGAGCTGTTTTTT
J: TRBJ1-2; V: TRBV27; D: NA; size: NA; CDR3: CASSPSAGKLVYGYTF; DNA: TGTGCCAGCAGCCCCTCGGCAGGGAAGCTTGTGTATGGCTACACCTTC
J: TRBJ2-3; V: TRBV4-3; D: TRBD2; size: NA; CDR3: CASSQDSGTSSTDTQYF; DNA: TGCGCCAGCAGCCAAGATAGTGGGACTAGCAGCACAGATACGCAGTATTTT
J: TRBJ2-7; V: TRBV19; D: NA; size: NA; CDR3: CASSPAQAYEQYF; DNA: TGTGCCAGTAGTCCCGCGCAGGCCTACGAGCAGTACTTC
J: TRBJ2-5; V: TRBV4-3; D: TRBD1; size: NA; CDR3: CASSQRDRQETQYF; DNA: TGCGCCAGCAGCCAACGGGACAGGCAAGAGACCCAGTACTTC
J: TRBJ2-1; V: TRBV7-9; D: TRBD1; size: NA; CDR3: CASSLEDRANEQFF; DNA: TGTGCCAGCAGCTTAGAGGACAGGGCCAATGAGCAGTTCTTC
J: TRBJ2-2; V: TRBV7-9; D: TRBD2; size: NA; CDR3: CASSNPLSTGGPTGELFF; DNA: TGTGCCAGCAGCAATCCACTCTCCACGGGAGGGCCCACCGGGGAGCTGTTTTTT
J: TRBJ2-7; V: TRBV7-9; D: NA; size: NA; CDR3: CASSLEDLYEQYF; DNA: TGTGCCAGCAGCCTAGAGGACCTCTACGAGCAGTACTTC
J: TRBJ2-1; V: TRBV27; D: NA; size: NA; CDR3: CASSSTGAYNEQFF; DNA: TGTGCCAGCAGTTCTACAGGAGCCTACAATGAGCAGTTCTTC
J: TRBJ2-1; V: TRBV29-1; D: TRBD2; size: NA; CDR3: CSLILAGASYNEQFF; DNA: TGCAGCCTCATTCTAGCGGGGGCCTCCTACAATGAGCAGTTCTTC
J: TRBJ2-5; V: TRBV19; D: NA; size: NA; CDR3: CASSISGVEGETQYF; DNA: TGTGCCAGTAGTATATCAGGGGTGGAGGGAGAGACCCAGTACTTC
J: TRBJ1-5; V: TRBV28; D: NA; size: once; CDR3: CASSFQGMGQPQHF; DNA: TGTGCCAGCAGTTTTCAGGGGATGGGTCAGCCCCAGCATTTT
J: TRBJ1-1; V: TRBV12-5; D: NA; size: NA; CDR3: CASGLTGEAFF; DNA: TGTGCTAGTGGTTTGACAGGGGAAGCTTTCTTT
J: TRBJ1-4; V: TRBV23-1; D: NA; size: NA; CDR3: CASSHCREYEKLFF; DNA: TGCGCCAGCAGTCACTGCAGGGAGTACGAAAAACTGTTTTTT
J: TRBJ2-7; V: TRBV5-1; D: NA; size: NA; CDR3: CASSLAPSYEQYF; DNA: TGCGCCAGCAGCTTGGCTCCAAGCTACGAGCAGTACTTC
J: TRBJ1-1; V: TRBV19; D: NA; size: NA; CDR3: CASSPLFGEATEAFF; DNA: TGTGCCAGTAGTCCTCTTTTCGGGGAGGCCACTGAAGCTTTCTTT
J: TRBJ1-1; V: TRBV5-1; D: NA; size: NA; CDR3: CASSLDQNTEAFF; DNA: TGCGCCAGCAGCCTCGACCAGAACACTGAAGCTTTCTTT
J: TRBJ1-3; V: TRBV7-9; D: NA; size: NA; CDR3: CASSLVGSENTIYF; DNA: TGTGCCAGCAGCTTAGTAGGGTCTGAAAACACCATATATTTT
J: TRBJ2-7; V: TRBV6-5; D: NA; size: NA; CDR3: CASRSGGEQYF; DNA: TGTGCCAGCAGGAGTGGAGGCGAGCAGTACTTC
J: TRBJ2-7; V: TRBV9; D: TRBD1; size: NA; CDR3: CASSVGGTVFYEQYF; DNA: TGTGCCAGCAGCGTAGGAGGGACAGTTTTCTACGAGCAGTACTTC
J: TRBJ2-2; V: TRBV30; D: NA; size: NA; CDR3: CAWSLDMRSGELFF; DNA: TGTGCCTGGAGTCTGGATATGAGGTCCGGGGAGCTGTTTTTT
J: TRBJ2-7; V: TRBV7-8; D: NA; size: NA; CDR3: CASSYRDASSYEQYF; DNA: TGTGCCAGCAGCTACCGGGACGCGAGCTCCTACGAGCAGTACTTC
J: TRBJ2-5; V: TRBV4-3; D: NA; size: NA; CDR3: CASSQDRGFEETQYF; DNA: TGCGCCAGCAGCCAAGATCGAGGGTTTGAAGAGACCCAGTACTTC
J: TRBJ1-1; V: TRBV5-1; D: NA; size: NA; CDR3: CASSFRHDTEAFF; DNA: TGCGCCAGCAGCTTCAGACATGACACTGAAGCTTTCTTT
J: TRBJ2-2; V: TRBV21-1; D: NA; size: NA; CDR3: CASSKVYGSRTGELFF; DNA: TGTGCCAGCAGCAAAGTCTACGGGAGTAGGACCGGGGAGCTGTTTTTT
J: TRBJ1-1; V: TRBV10-2; D: NA; size: NA; CDR3: CASSESNLNTEAFF; DNA: TGCGCCAGCAGTGAGTCGAACTTGAACACTGAAGCTTTCTTT
J: TRBJ2-7; V: TRBV7-8; D: TRBD2; size: NA; CDR3: CASSPPRESYEQYF; DNA: TGTGCCAGCAGCCCGCCGCGGGAGTCTTACGAGCAGTACTTC
J: TRBJ2-2; V: TRBV5-6; D: NA; size: NA; CDR3: CASSSDPQNTGELFF; DNA: TGTGCCAGCAGCTCGGACCCGCAGAACACCGGGGAGCTGTTTTTT
J: TRBJ1-2; V: TRBV4-3; D: NA; size: NA; CDR3: CASSQRGVGPPSNYGYTF; DNA: TGCGCCAGCAGCCAAAGAGGGGTCGGGCCACCCTCTAACTATGGCTACACCTTC
J: TRBJ2-7; V: TRBV27; D: TRBD1; size: NA; CDR3: CASGQETYEQYF; DNA: TGTGCCAGCGGACAGGAGACCTACGAGCAGTACTTC
J: TRBJ2-5; V: TRBV5-6; D: TRBD2; size: NA; CDR3: CASSLGTSEETQYF; DNA: TGTGCCAGCAGCTTAGGGACTAGTGAAGAGACCCAGTACTTC
J: TRBJ2-1; V: TRBV4-1; D: TRBD1; size: NA; CDR3: CASSPGQGVRNEQFF; DNA: TGCGCCAGCAGCCCGGGACAGGGGGTAAGAAATGAGCAGTTCTTC
J: TRBJ1-2; V: TRBV5-6; D: NA; size: NA; CDR3: CASTFVWGANGYTF; DNA: TGTGCCAGCACCTTCGTATGGGGCGCGAATGGCTACACCTTC
J: TRBJ1-1; V: TRBV27; D: NA; size: NA; CDR3: CASSLSPGGFTEAFF; DNA: TGTGCCAGCAGTTTATCGCCGGGGGGATTCACTGAAGCTTTCTTT
J: TRBJ2-1; V: TRBV6-1; D: NA; size: NA; CDR3: CASSDPWGGGNEQFF; DNA: TGTGCCAGCAGTGATCCTTGGGGAGGGGGCAATGAGCAGTTCTTC
J: TRBJ2-7; V: TRBV6-6; D: NA; size: NA; CDR3: CASSPGLTYEQYF; DNA: TGTGCCAGCAGCCCGGGTCTAACCTACGAGCAGTACTTC
J: TRBJ2-7; V: TRBV5-6; D: TRBD2; size: NA; CDR3: CASSPGLANPYEQYF; DNA: TGTGCCAGCAGCCCGGGACTAGCGAACCCCTACGAGCAGTACTTC
J: TRBJ2-1; V: TRBV13; D: TRBD1; size: NA; CDR3: CASSLAGQGFYNEQFF; DNA: TGTGCCAGCAGCTTAGCAGGACAGGGGTTTTACAATGAGCAGTTCTTC
J: TRBJ2-7; V: TRBV10-2; D: TRBD2; size: NA; CDR3: CASSESTGGPAYEQYF; DNA: TGCGCCAGCAGTGAGTCAACGGGAGGGCCTGCCTACGAGCAGTACTTC
J: TRBJ2-7; V: TRBV27; D: TRBD2; size: NA; CDR3: CASSPSSGGLTYEQYF; DNA: TGTGCCAGCAGTCCATCTAGCGGGGGCCTCACCTACGAGCAGTACTTC
J: TRBJ2-3; V: TRBV4-3; D: TRBD2; size: NA; CDR3: CASSPSGLAGTDTQYF; DNA: TGCGCCAGCAGCCCATCGGGACTAGCGGGAACAGATACGCAGTATTTT
J: TRBJ2-3; V: TRBV2; D: NA; size: NA; CDR3: CASSGYQSTDTQYF; DNA: TGTGCCAGCAGTGGGTACCAAAGCACAGATACGCAGTATTTT
J: TRBJ2-3; V: TRBV9; D: NA; size: NA; CDR3: CASSVASGTDTQYF; DNA: TGTGCCAGCAGCGTAGCGTCAGGGACAGATACGCAGTATTTT
J: TRBJ1-6; V: TRBV28; D: NA; size: NA; CDR3: CASGETGTYSPLHF; DNA: TGTGCCAGCGGCGAAACCGGGACTTATTCACCCCTCCACTTT